The 22 T cell receptor beta chains reported below all come from one sample, sequenced in a study of beta chain features in type 1 diabetes (dated 2018 in TCRdb). Points the paper makes about the study in general: Type 1 diabetes patients showed a moderate but significant shortening of TCRB CDR3 length in all four CD4+ subsets.

Their recognized antigens are unknown. The library was generated by the immunoSEQ multiplex PCR assay. The entire isolated RNA was reverse transcribed using the High Capacity cDNA Reverse Transcription Kit, and thus expressed TCRB transcripts were sequenced. TCRdb limited this immuneACCESS table to in-frame rearrangements with V and J called. A share of clones is missing; checked studies link under half to unresolved V genes, and the rest is unexplained. The sample has 310,000 or so clones on record, around 9% of them singletons. The top ten clonotypes cover roughly 0.99% of the sample. The sequenced sample consisted of central memory CD4+ T cells from blood. The receptor set was obtained from a man aged 25 to 40 with type 1 diabetes.

The gene calls are TRBV6-5 and TRBJ2-3; D gene ambiguous. The V end was cut by 6 bases, the J end by 3 bases, with 7 bases between. The germline CDR1 and CDR2 sequences are MNHEY and SVGAGI. The CDR3 is 12 residues long. CDR3 sequence reads: CASRAETDTQYF. CDR3 DNA: TGTGCCAGCAGGGCCGAGACAGATACGCAGTATTTT.

The genes are TRBV5-1 and TRBJ2-5, with D possibly matching TRBD1 (6 bases). The length of the CDR3 is 15 residues. Germline V CDR1 and CDR2: SGHRS, YFSETQ. V lost 5 bases to trimming and J lost 1 base, with 15 bases between them. The CDR3 sequence: CASRANLGAQETQYF. The CDR3 nucleotides are TGCGCCAGCAGAGCTAATCTGGGGGCCCAAGAGACCCAGTACTTC.

This clone was observed a handful of times. The chain joins TRBV5-6 to TRBJ2-5, with a tentative D call TRBD2 (7 bases). Germline loops: CDR1 SGHDT, CDR2 YYEEEE. The CDR3 runs 14 residues. Deletions cut 2 bases from V and 5 bases from J, with 13 bases between. In DNA form, the CDR3 reads TGTGCCAGCAGCTTCCGGGGGGCCCGGGAGACCCAGTACTTC. Translation: CASSFRGARETQYF.

There are a few counts of this clone. The rearrangement joins TRBV9 to TRBJ2-1; 11 bases are a match to TRBD1. CDR1 SGDLS and CDR2 YYNGEE come from the germline V gene. The CDR3 is 14 amino acids. V shed 3 bases, J shed 9 bases, and the junction held 5 bases outside the gene matches. CDR3 nucleotides: TGTGCCAGCAGCGCGGACAGGGGGCTGGGTGAGCAGTTCTTC. Translation gives CASSADRGLGEQFF. The full variable domain, its missing parts supplied by reference TRBV9 and TRBJ2-1, is DSGVTQTPKHLITATGQRVTLRCSPRSGDLSVYWYQQSLDQGLQFLIQYYNGEERAKGNILERFSAQQFPDLHSELNLSSLELGDSALYFCASSADRGLGEQFFGPGTRLTVL.

There are a few counts of this clone. The rearrangement joins TRBV5-6 to TRBJ1-1; possibly TRBD1 for D (5 bases). Trimming removed 2 bases at V and 3 bases at J, with 20 bases between. Looked up from germline, CDR1 is SGHDT and CDR2 is YYEEEE. The CDR3 covers 17 residues. As DNA, the CDR3 is TGTGCCAGCAGCTTATACTCTTCAGGGTCGAAGGACACTGAAGCTTTCTTT. Protein sequence: CASSLYSSGSKDTEAFF.

A few counts support this clone. The chain combines TRBV7-2 with TRBJ1-2, with TRBD1 identical over 9 bases. From germline, CDR1 is SGHTA and CDR2 FQGNSA. The V and J ends lost 0 bases and 4 bases, in that order; junction bases with no gene match: 6. There are 16 residues in the CDR3. CDR3: CASSLAWDRASYGYTF. The CDR3 bases are TGTGCCAGCAGCTTAGCGTGGGACAGGGCCTCCTATGGCTACACCTTC.

In this sample, this clone is medium-sized. V and J are TRBV7-2 and TRBJ2-7, with 9 bases identical to TRBD1. Germline V gene sequence: CDR1 SGHTA, CDR2 FQGNSA. V shed 4 bases, J shed 7 bases, and the junction held 5 bases outside the gene matches. This CDR3 has 13 residues. The DNA of the CDR3 is TGTGCCAGCAGCTCCGGGACAGGGAATGAGCAGTACTTC. It specifies CASSSGTGNEQYF.

This clone was counted a few times. The rearrangement joins TRBV6-4 to TRBJ1-2, with D perhaps matching TRBD1 (6 bases). The V end was cut by 0 bases, the J end by 3 bases, with 14 bases between. CDR1 is MRHNA and CDR2 is SNTAGT in the germline V gene. CDR3 length equals 16 residues. CDR3 coding DNA: TGTGCCAGCAGTGACTCGTGGACAGCCGACTACTATGGCTACACCTTC. Translation gives CASSDSWTADYYGYTF.

This clone was picked up a small number of times. The rearrangement links TRBV4-3 to TRBJ2-1; weak D call: TRBD1 (7 bases). The CDR3 length is 14 residues. In germline, CDR1 is LGHNA, CDR2 YSLEER. Trimming took 1 base from V and 8 from J, leaving 12 bases between them. The CDR3 loop reads CASSQGQGGDEQFF. Here the CDR3 DNA reads TGCGCCAGCAGCCAAGGACAGGGCGGGGATGAGCAGTTCTTC.

In this sample, this clone turned up a few times. The V gene is TRBV5-1, the J gene TRBJ1-1, with no clear D. The CDR3 length is 15 residues. V was cut by 0 bases and J by 0 bases, with 9 bases left in between. Per germline, CDR1 SGHRS and CDR2 YFSETQ. CDR3 coding DNA: TGCGCCAGCAGCTTGGTTCTGGCCATGAACACTGAAGCTTTCTTT. It specifies CASSLVLAMNTEAFF.

V gene TRBV6-1 combines with J gene TRBJ2-4, with D uncertain. Trimming removed 1 base from V and 6 bases from J, with 4 bases in between. Germline CDR1 and CDR2: MNHNS and SASEGT. The CDR3 has 12 residues. CDR3 nucleotides: TGTGCCAGCAGTGAAGTTGTAAACATTCAGTACTTC. Residues: CASSEVVNIQYF.

The sample holds a few counts of this clone. The chain uses TRBV11-3 and TRBJ2-4; no firm D call. CDR3 length: 15 residues. V gave up 0 bases and J gave up 9 bases, with 15 bases separating them. Per germline, CDR1 SGHNT and CDR2 YENEEA. CDR3 in DNA: TGTGCCAGCAGCTTAGAATCAGTGTTGGGTGGCATTCAGTACTTC. This sequence encodes CASSLESVLGGIQYF.

This clone was seen once. CDR3 in DNA: TGTGCCAGCACCCCCATAGCGGGGGTACCCGAGCAGTACTTC. The encoded protein is CASTPIAGVPEQYF. J is TRBJ2-7 and V is TRBV28; 9 nucleotides line up with TRBD2. V shed 7 bases and J 6 bases; nucleotides not matched to a gene: 10. This CDR3 is 14 amino acids long. Germline values: CDR1 MDHEN, CDR2 SYDVKM.

This clone showed up just a few times. This chain joins TRBV7-2 and TRBJ2-7, with 12 bases aligning to TRBD1. V gave up 5 bases and J gave up 7 bases; unmatched junction bases: 9. This CDR3 has 15 amino acids. CDR1 and CDR2 (germline): SGHTA, FQGNSA. The CDR3 nucleotides are TGTGCCAGCAGCCGACCGGGACAGGGGGCCAGTGAGCAGTACTTC. Protein: CASSRPGQGASEQYF.

The V gene is TRBV7-9, the J gene TRBJ1-5, with TRBD1 matching over 7 bases. The CDR3 has 14 residues. From germline, CDR1 is SEHNR and CDR2 FQNEAQ (reference sequence). The ends lost 4 bases at V and 3 bases at J; junction bases unmatched: 3. CDR3 residues: CASSSTGPNQPQHF. CDR3 nucleotide sequence: TGTGCCAGCAGCTCGACAGGGCCCAATCAGCCCCAGCATTTT.

V and J are TRBV5-1 and TRBJ2-5; 7 nucleotides line up with TRBD2. Germline V gene data show CDR1 as SGHRS and CDR2 as YFSETQ. The ends lost 4 bases at V and 9 bases at J; junction bases unmatched: 9. The CDR3 consists of 13 residues. CDR3: CASSTSGTGAQYF. The DNA for the CDR3 is TGCGCCAGCAGCACCAGCGGGACGGGGGCCCAGTACTTC.

This clone occurred a few times. Because the CDR3's place on the DNA is in doubt, the DNA is left out and the CDR3 is given as listed by TCRdb. V usage is TRBV7-2 and J usage is TRBJ1-2; the listed D gene, TRBD1, was not tested against the DNA. The CDR3 region is 14 residues in length, termini included. CDR1 and CDR2 from the germline V gene are SGHTA and FQGNSA. The CDR3 sequence is CASSFATGSSSFTF.

This clone was seen more than once but under ten times. The chain couples TRBV10-1 to TRBJ2-1, with D possibly matching TRBD2 (7 bases). The CDR3 sequence is 16 residues long. CDR1 WNHNN and CDR2 SYGVQD come from the germline V gene (reference sequence). The V and J ends lost 0 bases and 6 bases respectively, with 15 bases between them. For the CDR3, the DNA is TGCGCCAGCAGTGAGTCTGGGAGGGGGGGCTTCAATGAGCAGTTCTTC. Encoded protein: CASSESGRGGFNEQFF.

This sequence joins TRBV19 and TRBJ1-1, with D possibly being TRBD1 (6 bases). The CDR3 contains 18 residues. V gave up 7 bases and J gave up 0 bases, with 24 bases separating them. In germline, CDR1 is LNHDA, CDR2 SQIVND (reference sequence). The CDR3 region has the DNA TGTGCCAGTACCCTTAGAAGGGGGGTGCGTGTCATGAACACTGAAGCTTTCTTT. It specifies CASTLRRGVRVMNTEAFF.

The rearrangement links TRBV6-6 to TRBJ1-1, with 7 nucleotides matching TRBD1. V shed 6 bases and J 11 bases; nucleotides not matched to a gene: 6. Germline CDR1 reads MNHNY; CDR2 reads SVGAGI (reference sequence). There are 11 residues in the CDR3. Written as DNA, the CDR3 is TGTGCCAGCAGCCCGGACAGGTACGCTTTCTTT. Its protein product is CASSPDRYAFF.

A few counts support this clone. Since a much larger clone is just one base distant, this may be a read error. The V call is TRBV5-6, the J call TRBJ2-6, with D possibly matching TRBD1 (6 bases). Trimming pared 2 bases from V and 0 bases from J, leaving 6 bases between. This CDR3 has 15 amino acids. From germline, CDR1 is SGHDT and CDR2 YYEEEE. In nucleotides, the CDR3 is TGTGCCAGCAGCTTACAGGGCTCTGGGGCCAACGTCCTGACTTTC. Translated, it gives CASSLQGSGANVLTF.

This clone was observed many times. CDR3 DNA sequence: TGTGCCAGCAGCTTCCTCGGGCAGGGTGGGGATGAGCAGTTCTTC. It is translated as CASSFLGQGGDEQFF. This rearrangement joins TRBV9 to TRBJ2-1, with D possibly matching TRBD1 (5 bases). This CDR3 is 15 amino acids long. From germline, CDR1 is SGDLS and CDR2 YYNGEE. The V end lost 4 bases, the J end lost 8 bases, and 19 bases lay between the germline ends.